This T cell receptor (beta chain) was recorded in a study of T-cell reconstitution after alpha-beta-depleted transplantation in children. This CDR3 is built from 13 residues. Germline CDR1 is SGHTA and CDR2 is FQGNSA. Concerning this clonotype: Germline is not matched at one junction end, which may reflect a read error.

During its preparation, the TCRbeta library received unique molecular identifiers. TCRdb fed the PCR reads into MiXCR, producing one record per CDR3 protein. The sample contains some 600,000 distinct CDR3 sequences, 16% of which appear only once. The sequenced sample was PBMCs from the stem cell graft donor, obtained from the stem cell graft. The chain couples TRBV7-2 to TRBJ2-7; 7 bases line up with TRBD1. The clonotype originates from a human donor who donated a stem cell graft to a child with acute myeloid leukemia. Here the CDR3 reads CASSLAHKGQVHF. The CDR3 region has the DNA TGTGCCAGCAGCTTAGCCCACAAAGGACAGGTCCACTTC.